One sample yielded the 5 T cell receptor beta chains listed below, sequenced in a study of blood T cell repertoires in COVID-19. The table came from immunoSEQ multiplex PCR; TCRdb's copy has only in-frame clones and leaves some out. Here the sample spans around 620,000 clones, approximately 90% being singletons. What was sequenced was peripheral blood. These receptors were taken from a woman between 18 and 29 years old with acute or convalescent COVID-19.

V usage is TRBV7-2 and J usage is TRBJ2-3; D might be TRBD1 (6 bases). There are 19 residues in the CDR3. In germline, CDR1 is SGHTA, CDR2 FQGNSA. V was shortened by 2 bases and J by 2 bases, with 23 bases between the two germline ends. CDR3 coding DNA: TGTGCCAGCAGCTTAAGGCGCAGGGGAGTACAAGGATCCACAGATACGCAGTATTTT. Protein: CASSLRRRGVQGSTDTQYF.

The J gene is TRBJ2-3, the V gene TRBV5-1; 14 bases align to TRBD2. The CDR3 has 18 amino acids. The germline gives CDR1 SGHRS, CDR2 YFSETQ. V shed 4 bases and J 2 bases; nucleotides not matched to a gene: 9. The CDR3 sequence: CASSLPGLAGAPTDTQYF. For the CDR3, the DNA is TGCGCCAGCAGCCTGCCGGGACTAGCGGGGGCCCCCACAGATACGCAGTATTTT.

The rearrangement uses TRBV2 and TRBJ2-7; tentatively, D is TRBD1 (6 bases). The CDR3 sequence is 15 residues long. With 3 bases removed from V and 7 bases from J, the gap between germline ends came to 19 bases. The germline gives CDR1 SNHLY, CDR2 FYNNEI. The CDR3 region is CASSDLGSSRGEQYF. The CDR3 DNA reads TGTGCCAGCAGTGATCTTGGTAGCTCAAGGGGGGAGCAGTACTTC.

The CDR3 sequence: CASSLPSGQGNSPLHF. The CDR3 DNA follows: TGTGCCAGCAGCCTGCCCTCGGGACAGGGCAATTCACCCCTCCACTTT. The chain uses TRBV11-2 and TRBJ1-6, with 9 positions matching TRBD1. Per the germline V gene, CDR1 is SGHAT and CDR2 is FQNNGV. The CDR3 contains 16 residues. The V segment lost 5 bases and the J segment 7 bases; nucleotides outside the gene matches: 9. Full variable domain (missing parts from reference TRBV11-2 and TRBJ1-6): EAGVAQSPRYKIIEKRQSVAFWCNPISGHATLYWYQQILGQGPKLLIQFQNNGVVDDSQLPKDRFSAERLKGVDSTLKIQPAKLEDSAVYLCASSLPSGQGNSPLHFGNGTRLTVT.

The chain carries TRBV4-2 and TRBJ1-2; possibly TRBD1 for D (6 bases). Deletions cut 1 base from V and 8 bases from J, with 23 bases between. The germline V gene encodes CDR1 LGHNA and CDR2 YNFKEQ. CDR3 length: 17 amino acids. The CDR3 DNA is TGTGCCAGCAGCCAAGGCCCAGGGAACAGGGCGGTTCGGGGCTACACCTTC. Its translation: CASSQGPGNRAVRGYTF.